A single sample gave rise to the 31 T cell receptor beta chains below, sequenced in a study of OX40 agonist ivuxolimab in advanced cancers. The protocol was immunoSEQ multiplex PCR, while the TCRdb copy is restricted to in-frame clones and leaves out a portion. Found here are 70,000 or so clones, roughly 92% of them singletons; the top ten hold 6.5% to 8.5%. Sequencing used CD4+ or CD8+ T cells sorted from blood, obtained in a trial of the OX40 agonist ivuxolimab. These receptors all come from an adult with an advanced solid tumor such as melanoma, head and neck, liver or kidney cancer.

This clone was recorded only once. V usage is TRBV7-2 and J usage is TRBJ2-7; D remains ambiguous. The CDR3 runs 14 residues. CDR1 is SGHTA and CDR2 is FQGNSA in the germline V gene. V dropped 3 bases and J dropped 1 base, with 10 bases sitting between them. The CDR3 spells CASSFGAGSYEQYF. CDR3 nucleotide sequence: TGTGCCAGCAGCTTCGGTGCAGGTTCCTACGAGCAGTACTTC.

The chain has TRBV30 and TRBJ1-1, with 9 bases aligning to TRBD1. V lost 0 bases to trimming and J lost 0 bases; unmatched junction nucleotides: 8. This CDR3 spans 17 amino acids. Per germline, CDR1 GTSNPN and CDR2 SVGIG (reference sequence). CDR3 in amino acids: CAWSVLWDRAMNTEAFF. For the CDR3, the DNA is TGTGCCTGGAGTGTACTTTGGGACAGGGCCATGAACACTGAAGCTTTCTTT.

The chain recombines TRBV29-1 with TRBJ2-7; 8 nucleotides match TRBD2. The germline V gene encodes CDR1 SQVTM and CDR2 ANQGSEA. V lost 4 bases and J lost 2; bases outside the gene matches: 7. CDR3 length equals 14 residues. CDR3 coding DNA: TGCAGCGTTGCCGGTCCGGGGGGGCCCTACGAGCAGTACTTC. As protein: CSVAGPGGPYEQYF.

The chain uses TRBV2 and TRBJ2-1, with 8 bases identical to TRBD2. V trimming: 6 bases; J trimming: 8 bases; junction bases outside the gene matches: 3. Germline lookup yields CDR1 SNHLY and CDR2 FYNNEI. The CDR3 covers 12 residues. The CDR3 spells CASSGGEDEQFF. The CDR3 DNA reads TGTGCCAGCAGCGGGGGGGAGGATGAGCAGTTCTTC.

DNA for the CDR3: TGTGCCAGCAGTGAACCAGGGGGCAGTCCAACTAATGAAAAACTGTTTTTT. Its translation: CASSEPGGSPTNEKLFF. The gene calls are TRBV2 and TRBJ1-4; 8 bases fit TRBD1. This CDR3 contains 17 residues. The V gene's germline CDR1 is SNHLY and CDR2 FYNNEI. V dropped 2 bases and J dropped 0; count of bases not matched to a gene: 5.

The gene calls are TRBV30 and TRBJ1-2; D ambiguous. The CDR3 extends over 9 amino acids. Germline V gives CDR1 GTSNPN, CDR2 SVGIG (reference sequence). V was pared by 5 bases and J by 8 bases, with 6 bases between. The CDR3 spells CAWEGGYTF. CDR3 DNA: TGTGCCTGGGAAGGAGGCTACACCTTC.

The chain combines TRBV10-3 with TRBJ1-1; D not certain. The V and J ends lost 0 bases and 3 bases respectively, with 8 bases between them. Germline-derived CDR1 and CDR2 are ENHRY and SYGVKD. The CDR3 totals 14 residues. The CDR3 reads CAISESVKYTEAFF. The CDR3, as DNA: TGTGCCATCAGTGAGTCGGTCAAATACACTGAAGCTTTCTTT.

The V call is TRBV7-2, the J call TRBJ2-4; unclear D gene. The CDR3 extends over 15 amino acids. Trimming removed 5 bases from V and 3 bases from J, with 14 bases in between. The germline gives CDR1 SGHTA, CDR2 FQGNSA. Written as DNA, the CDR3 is TGTGCCAGCAGCCAACCTCTCGGTTTCAAAAACATTCAGTACTTC. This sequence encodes CASSQPLGFKNIQYF.

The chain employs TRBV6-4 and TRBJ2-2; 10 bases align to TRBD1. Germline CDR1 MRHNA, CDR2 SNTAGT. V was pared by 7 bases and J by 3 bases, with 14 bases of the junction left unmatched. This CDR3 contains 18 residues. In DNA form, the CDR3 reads TGTGCCAGCAACCGGGACAGGGGTTCTTATCGGGACACCGGGGAGCTGTTTTTT. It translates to CASNRDRGSYRDTGELFF.

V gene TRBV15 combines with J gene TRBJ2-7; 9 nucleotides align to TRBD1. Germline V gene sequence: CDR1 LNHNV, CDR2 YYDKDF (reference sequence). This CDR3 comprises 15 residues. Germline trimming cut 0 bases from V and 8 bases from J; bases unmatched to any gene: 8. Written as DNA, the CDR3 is TGTGCCACCAGCAGAGAAGGTCCGGGACAGGGTCAGCAGTACTTC. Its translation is CATSREGPGQGQQYF.

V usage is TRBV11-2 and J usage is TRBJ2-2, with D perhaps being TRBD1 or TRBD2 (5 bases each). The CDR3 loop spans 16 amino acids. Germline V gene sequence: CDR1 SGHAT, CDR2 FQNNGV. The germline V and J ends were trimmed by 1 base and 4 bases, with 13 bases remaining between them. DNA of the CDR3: TGTGCCAGCAGCTTAGCTACCGGGACCGCCACCGGGGAGCTGTTTTTT. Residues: CASSLATGTATGELFF.

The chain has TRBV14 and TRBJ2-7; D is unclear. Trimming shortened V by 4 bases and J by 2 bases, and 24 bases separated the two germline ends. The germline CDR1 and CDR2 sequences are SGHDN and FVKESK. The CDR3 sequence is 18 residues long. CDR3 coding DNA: TGTGCCAGCAGCCCTCGGCCCCAGGTATCATTCCCCCCCTACGAGCAGTACTTC. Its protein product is CASSPRPQVSFPPYEQYF.

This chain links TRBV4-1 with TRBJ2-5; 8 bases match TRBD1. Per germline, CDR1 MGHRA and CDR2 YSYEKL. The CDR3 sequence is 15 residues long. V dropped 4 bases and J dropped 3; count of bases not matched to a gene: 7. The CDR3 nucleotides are TGCGCCAGCAGCCCCCCCGACAGGGGTGAAGAGACCCAGTACTTC. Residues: CASSPPDRGEETQYF.

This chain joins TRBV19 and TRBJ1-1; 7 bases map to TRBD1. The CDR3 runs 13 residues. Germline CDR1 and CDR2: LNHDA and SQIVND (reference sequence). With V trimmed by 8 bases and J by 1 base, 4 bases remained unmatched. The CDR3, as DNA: TGTGCCAGTTCGAACAGGGGGAACACTGAAGCTTTCTTT. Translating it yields CASSNRGNTEAFF. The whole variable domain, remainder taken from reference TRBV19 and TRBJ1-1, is DGGITQSPKYLFRKEGQNVTLSCEQNLNHDAMYWYRQDPGQGLRLIYYSQIVNDFQKGDIAEGYSVSREKKESFPLTVTSAQKNPTAFYLCASSNRGNTEAFFGQGTRLTVV.

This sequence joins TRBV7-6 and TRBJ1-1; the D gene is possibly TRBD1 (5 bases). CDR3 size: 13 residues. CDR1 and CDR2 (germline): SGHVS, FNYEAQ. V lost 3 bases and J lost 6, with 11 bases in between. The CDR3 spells CASSLGGVSEAFF. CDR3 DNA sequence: TGTGCCAGCAGCTTGGGGGGGGTCTCTGAAGCTTTCTTT.

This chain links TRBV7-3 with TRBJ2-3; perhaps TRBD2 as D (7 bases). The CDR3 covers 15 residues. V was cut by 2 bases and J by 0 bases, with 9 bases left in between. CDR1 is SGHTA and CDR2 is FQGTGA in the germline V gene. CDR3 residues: CASSLAGASTDTQYF. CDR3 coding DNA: TGTGCCAGCAGCTTAGCGGGGGCTAGCACAGATACGCAGTATTTT.

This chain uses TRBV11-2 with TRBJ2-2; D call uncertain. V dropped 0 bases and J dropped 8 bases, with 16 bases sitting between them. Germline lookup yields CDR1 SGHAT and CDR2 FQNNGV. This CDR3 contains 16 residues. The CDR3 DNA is TGTGCCAGCAGCTTAGAAAGGGCGGCCCCGTGGGGGGAGCTGTTTTTT. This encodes CASSLERAAPWGELFF.

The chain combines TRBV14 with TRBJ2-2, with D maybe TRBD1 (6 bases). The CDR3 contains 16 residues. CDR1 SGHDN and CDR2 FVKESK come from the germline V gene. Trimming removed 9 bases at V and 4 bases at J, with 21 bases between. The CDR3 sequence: CARPPTTGKGTGELFF. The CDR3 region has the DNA TGTGCCAGGCCACCAACCACAGGGAAAGGCACCGGGGAGCTGTTTTTT.

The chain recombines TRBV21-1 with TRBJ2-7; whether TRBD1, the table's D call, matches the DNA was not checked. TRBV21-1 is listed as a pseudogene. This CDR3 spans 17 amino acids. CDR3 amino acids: CASSKVSRGPSSWEQYF. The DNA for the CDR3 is TGTGCCAGCAGCAAAGTTAGCAGGGGGCCTTCGTCGTGGGAGCAGTACTTC.

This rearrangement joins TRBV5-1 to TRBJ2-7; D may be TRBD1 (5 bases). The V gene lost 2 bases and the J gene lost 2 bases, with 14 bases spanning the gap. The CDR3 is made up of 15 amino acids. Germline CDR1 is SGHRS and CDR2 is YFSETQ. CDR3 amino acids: CASSFEQGAAYEQYF. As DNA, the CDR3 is TGCGCCAGCAGCTTTGAGCAGGGTGCGGCCTACGAGCAGTACTTC. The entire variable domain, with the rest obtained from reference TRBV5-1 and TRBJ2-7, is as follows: KAGVTQTPRYLIKTRGQQVTLSCSPISGHRSVSWYQQTPGQGLQFLFEYFSETQRNKGNFPGRFSGRQFSNSRSEMNVSTLELGDSALYLCASSFEQGAAYEQYFGPGTRLTVT.

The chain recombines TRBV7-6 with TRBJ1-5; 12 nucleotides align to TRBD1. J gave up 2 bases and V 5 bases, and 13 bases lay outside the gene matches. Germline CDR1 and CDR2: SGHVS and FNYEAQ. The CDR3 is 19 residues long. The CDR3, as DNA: TGTGCCAGCAGCCCCTTCTCCGGGACAGGGGGCGCGGGCAATCAGCCCCAGCATTTT. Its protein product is CASSPFSGTGGAGNQPQHF.

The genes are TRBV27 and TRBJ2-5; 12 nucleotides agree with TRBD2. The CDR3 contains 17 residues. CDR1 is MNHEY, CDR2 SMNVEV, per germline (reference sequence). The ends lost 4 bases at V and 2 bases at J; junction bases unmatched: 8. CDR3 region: CASSSKGLAGLQETQYF. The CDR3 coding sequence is TGTGCCAGCAGTTCCAAGGGACTAGCGGGTCTACAAGAGACCCAGTACTTC.

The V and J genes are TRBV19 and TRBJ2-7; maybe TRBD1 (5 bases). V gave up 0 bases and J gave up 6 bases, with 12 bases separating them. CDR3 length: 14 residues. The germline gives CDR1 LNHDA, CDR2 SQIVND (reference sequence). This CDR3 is CASSIDLQGGEQYF. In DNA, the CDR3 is TGTGCCAGTAGTATAGATCTCCAGGGCGGCGAGCAGTACTTC.

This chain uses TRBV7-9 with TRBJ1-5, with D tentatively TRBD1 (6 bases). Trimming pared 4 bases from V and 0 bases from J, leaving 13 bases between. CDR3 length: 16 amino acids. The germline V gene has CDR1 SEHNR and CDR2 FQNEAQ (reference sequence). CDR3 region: CASSSTQGDSNQPQHF. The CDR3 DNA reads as TGTGCCAGCAGCTCAACACAGGGAGATAGCAATCAGCCCCAGCATTTT.

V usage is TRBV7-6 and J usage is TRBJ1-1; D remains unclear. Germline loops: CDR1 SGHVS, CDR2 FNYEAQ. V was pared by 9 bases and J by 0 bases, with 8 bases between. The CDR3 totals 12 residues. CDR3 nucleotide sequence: TGTGCCAGTGGCGAATTGAACACTGAAGCTTTCTTT. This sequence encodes CASGELNTEAFF.

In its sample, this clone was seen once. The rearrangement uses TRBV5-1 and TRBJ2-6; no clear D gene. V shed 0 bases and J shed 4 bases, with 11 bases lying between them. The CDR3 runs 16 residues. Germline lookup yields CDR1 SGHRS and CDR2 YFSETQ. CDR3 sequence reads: CASSLESPPGANVLTF. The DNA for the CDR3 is TGCGCCAGCAGCTTGGAGTCCCCCCCAGGGGCCAACGTCCTGACTTTC. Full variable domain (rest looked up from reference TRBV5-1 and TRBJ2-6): KAGVTQTPRYLIKTRGQQVTLSCSPISGHRSVSWYQQTPGQGLQFLFEYFSETQRNKGNFPGRFSGRQFSNSRSEMNVSTLELGDSALYLCASSLESPPGANVLTFGAGSRLTVL.

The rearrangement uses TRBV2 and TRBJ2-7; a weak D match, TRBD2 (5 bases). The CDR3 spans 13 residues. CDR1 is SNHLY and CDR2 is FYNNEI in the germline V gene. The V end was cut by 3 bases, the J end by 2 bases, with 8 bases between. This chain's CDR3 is CASSDVSAYEQYF. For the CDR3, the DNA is TGTGCCAGCAGTGACGTTAGCGCCTACGAGCAGTACTTC.

CDR3 in DNA: TGTGCCAGTAGTATAGGACAGGGGGCTTCCTACGAGCAGTACTTC. Protein sequence: CASSIGQGASYEQYF. The V and J genes are TRBV19 and TRBJ2-7; TRBD1 matches 10 bases. V trimming: 1 base; J trimming: 1 base; junction bases outside the gene matches: 1. CDR1 and CDR2 from the germline V gene are LNHDA and SQIVND (reference sequence). The CDR3 contains 15 residues.

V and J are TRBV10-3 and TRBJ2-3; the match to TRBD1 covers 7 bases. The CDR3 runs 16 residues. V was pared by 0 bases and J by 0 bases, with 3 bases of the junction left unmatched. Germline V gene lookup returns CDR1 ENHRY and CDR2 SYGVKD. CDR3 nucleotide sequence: TGTGCCATCAGTGAGTCGTCAGGGGGTAGCACAGATACGCAGTATTTT. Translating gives CAISESSGGSTDTQYF.

The chain's CDR3 is CASSVARTGTGLSDTQYF. The CDR3 nucleotides read TGTGCCAGCAGCGTAGCACGTACAGGGACAGGTCTTTCAGATACGCAGTATTTT. This chain joins TRBV9 and TRBJ2-3, with TRBD1 identical over 8 bases. Looked up from germline, CDR1 is SGDLS and CDR2 is YYNGEE. The V segment lost 0 bases and the J segment 4 bases; nucleotides outside the gene matches: 13. The CDR3 has 18 residues.

For the CDR3, the DNA is TGTGCCAGCACCATGTCGGCTCAGCGCCCCATTCAGTACTTC. Residues: CASTMSAQRPIQYF. The rearrangement uses TRBV11-2 and TRBJ2-4; D is ambiguous. Trimming cost V 7 bases and J 9 bases, with 19 bases left between them. The CDR3 runs to 14 residues. Germline CDR1 and CDR2: SGHAT and FQNNGV.